This note documents a single T cell receptor beta chain sequence. Its cognate antigen is unknown. These data come from a study of shared clonotypes between healthy human individuals. Study-level results: Few donors limited the genetic and exposure-history diversity represented.

The V gene lost 6 bases and the J gene lost 8 bases, with 7 bases spanning the gap. Germline V gene sequence: CDR1 MNHNS, CDR2 SASEGT. This CDR3 spans 11 amino acids. Amplification in unsorted PBMC replicate PCRs started from 300 ng DNA, which equals some 29,000 T cell genomes. PBMC DNA, left unsorted, was sequenced on ten immunoSEQ deep assay plates. TCRdb keeps only in-frame clones here, not all; method: immunoSEQ multiplex PCR. The sample yields about 480,000 clones, about 75% seen once. Source material: PBMCs. The chain joins TRBV6-1 to TRBJ1-4; D is uncertain. The receptor was isolated from a woman aged 35 to 49 in good health. Some clones in this sample may be carry-over from other donors' samples. The CDR3 loop is CASRSDEKLFF. Here the CDR3 DNA reads TGTGCCAGCAGAAGCGACGAAAAACTGTTTTTT.